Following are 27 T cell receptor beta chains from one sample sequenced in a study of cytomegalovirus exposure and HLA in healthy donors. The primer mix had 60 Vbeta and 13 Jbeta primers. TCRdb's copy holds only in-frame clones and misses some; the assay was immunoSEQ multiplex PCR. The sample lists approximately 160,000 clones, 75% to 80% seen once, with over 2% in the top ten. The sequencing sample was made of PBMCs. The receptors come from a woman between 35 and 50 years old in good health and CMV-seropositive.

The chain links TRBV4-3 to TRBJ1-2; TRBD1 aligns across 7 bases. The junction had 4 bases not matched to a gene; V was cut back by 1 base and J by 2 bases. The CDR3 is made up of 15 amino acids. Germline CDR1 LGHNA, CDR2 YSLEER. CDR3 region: CASSQGPTGNYGYTF. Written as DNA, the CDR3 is TGCGCCAGCAGCCAAGGGCCGACAGGGAACTATGGCTACACCTTC.

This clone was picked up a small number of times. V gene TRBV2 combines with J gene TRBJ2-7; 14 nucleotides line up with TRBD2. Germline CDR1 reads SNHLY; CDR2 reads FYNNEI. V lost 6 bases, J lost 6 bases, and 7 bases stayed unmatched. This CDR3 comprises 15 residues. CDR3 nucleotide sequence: TGTGCCAGCAGATACGGTGGACTAGCGGGAGGCGAGCAGTACTTC. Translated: CASRYGGLAGGEQYF.

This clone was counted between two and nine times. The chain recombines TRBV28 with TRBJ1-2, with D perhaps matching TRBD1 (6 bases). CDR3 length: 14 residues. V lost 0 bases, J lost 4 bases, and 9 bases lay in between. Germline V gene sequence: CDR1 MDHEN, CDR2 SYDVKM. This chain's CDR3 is CASSLWQGSYGYTF. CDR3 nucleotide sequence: TGTGCCAGCAGTTTATGGCAGGGGAGCTATGGCTACACCTTC.

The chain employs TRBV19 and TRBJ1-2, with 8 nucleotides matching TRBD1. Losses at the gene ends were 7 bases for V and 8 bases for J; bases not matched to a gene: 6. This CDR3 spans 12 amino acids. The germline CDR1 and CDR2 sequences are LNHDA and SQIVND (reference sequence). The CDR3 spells CASTPDREGYTF. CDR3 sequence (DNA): TGTGCCAGTACTCCGGACAGGGAGGGCTACACCTTC.

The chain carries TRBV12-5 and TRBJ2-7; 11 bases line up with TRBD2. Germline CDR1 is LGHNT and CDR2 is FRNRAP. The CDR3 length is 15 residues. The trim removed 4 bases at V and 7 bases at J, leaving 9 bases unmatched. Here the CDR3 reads CASGSGTSGAGEQYF. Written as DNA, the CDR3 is TGTGCTAGTGGTTCCGGGACTAGCGGAGCGGGGGAGCAGTACTTC.

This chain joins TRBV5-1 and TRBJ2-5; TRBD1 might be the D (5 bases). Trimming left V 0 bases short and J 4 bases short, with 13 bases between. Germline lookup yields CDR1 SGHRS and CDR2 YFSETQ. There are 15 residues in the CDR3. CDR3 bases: TGCGCCAGCAGCTTGGTAGGGCAGGGTGGAGAGACCCAGTACTTC. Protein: CASSLVGQGGETQYF.

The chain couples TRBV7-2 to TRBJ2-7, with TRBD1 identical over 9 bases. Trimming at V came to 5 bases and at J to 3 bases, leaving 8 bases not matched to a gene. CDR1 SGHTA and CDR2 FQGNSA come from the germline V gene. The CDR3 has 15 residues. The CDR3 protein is CASSTAATGGYEQYF. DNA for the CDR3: TGTGCCAGCAGCACCGCCGCGACAGGGGGCTACGAGCAGTACTTC.

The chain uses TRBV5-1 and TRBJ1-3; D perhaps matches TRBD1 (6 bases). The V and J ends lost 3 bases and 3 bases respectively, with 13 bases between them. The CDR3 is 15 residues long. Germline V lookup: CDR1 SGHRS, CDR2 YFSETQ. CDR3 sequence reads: CASSSPGEHGNTIYF. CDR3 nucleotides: TGCGCCAGCAGCTCTCCAGGGGAGCATGGAAACACCATATATTTT. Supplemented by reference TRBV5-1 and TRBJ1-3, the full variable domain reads KAGVTQTPRYLIKTRGQQVTLSCSPISGHRSVSWYQQTPGQGLQFLFEYFSETQRNKGNFPGRFSGRQFSNSRSEMNVSTLELGDSALYLCASSSPGEHGNTIYFGEGSWLTVV.

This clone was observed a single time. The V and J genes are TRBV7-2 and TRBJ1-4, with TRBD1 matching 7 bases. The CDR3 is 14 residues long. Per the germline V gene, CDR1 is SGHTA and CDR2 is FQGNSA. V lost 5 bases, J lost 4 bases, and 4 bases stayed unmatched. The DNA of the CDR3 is TGTGCCAGCAGCCTCAGGGGGGTTAATGAAAAACTGTTTTTT. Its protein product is CASSLRGVNEKLFF.

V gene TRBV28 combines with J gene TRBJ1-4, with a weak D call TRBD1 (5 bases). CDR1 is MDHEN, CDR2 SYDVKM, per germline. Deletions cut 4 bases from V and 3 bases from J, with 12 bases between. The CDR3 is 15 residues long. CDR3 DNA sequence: TGTGCCAGCAGTTCCGACAGTTTGGCTAATGAAAAACTGTTTTTT. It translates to CASSSDSLANEKLFF.

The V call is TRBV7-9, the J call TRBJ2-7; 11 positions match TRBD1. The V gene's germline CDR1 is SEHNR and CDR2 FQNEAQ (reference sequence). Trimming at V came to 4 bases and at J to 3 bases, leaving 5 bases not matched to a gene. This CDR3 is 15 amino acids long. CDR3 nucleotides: TGTGCCAGCAGCTCGGACAGGGGGCGAGGCTACGAGCAGTACTTC. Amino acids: CASSSDRGRGYEQYF. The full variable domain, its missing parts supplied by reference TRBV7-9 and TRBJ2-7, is DTGVSQNPRHKITKRGQNVTFRCDPISEHNRLYWYRQTLGQGPEFLTYFQNEAQLEKSRLLSDRFSAERPKGSFSTLEIQRTEQGDSAMYLCASSSDRGRGYEQYFGPGTRLTVT.

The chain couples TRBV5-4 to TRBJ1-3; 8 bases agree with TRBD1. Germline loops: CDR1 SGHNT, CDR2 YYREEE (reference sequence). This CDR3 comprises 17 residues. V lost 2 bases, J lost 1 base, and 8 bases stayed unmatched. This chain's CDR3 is CASSFGQGGLSGNTIYF. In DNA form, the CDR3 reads TGTGCCAGCAGCTTTGGACAGGGTGGATTATCTGGAAACACCATATATTTT.

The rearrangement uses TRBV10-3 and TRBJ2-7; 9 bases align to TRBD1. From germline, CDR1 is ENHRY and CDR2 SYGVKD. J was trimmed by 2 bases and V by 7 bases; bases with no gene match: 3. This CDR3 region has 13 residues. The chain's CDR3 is CAIKGQGTYEQYF. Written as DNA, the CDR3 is TGTGCCATCAAGGGACAGGGAACCTACGAGCAGTACTTC.

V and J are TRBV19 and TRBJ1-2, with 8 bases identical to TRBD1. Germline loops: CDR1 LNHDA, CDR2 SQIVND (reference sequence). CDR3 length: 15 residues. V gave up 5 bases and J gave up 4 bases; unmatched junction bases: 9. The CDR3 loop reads CASSLRQGILYGYTF. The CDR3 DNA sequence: TGTGCCAGTAGTCTCCGACAGGGGATCCTCTATGGCTACACCTTC.

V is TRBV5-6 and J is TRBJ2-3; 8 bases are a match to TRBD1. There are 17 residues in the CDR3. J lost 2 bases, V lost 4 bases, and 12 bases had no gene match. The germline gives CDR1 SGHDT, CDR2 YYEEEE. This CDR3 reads CASSHADRGPITDTQYF. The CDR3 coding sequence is TGTGCCAGCAGCCACGCCGACAGGGGTCCTATCACAGATACGCAGTATTTT.

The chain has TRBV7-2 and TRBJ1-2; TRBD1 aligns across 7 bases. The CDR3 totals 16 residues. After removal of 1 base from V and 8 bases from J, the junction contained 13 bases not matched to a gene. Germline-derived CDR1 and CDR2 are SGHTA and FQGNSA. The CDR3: CASSLDPEGAMGGYTF. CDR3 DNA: TGTGCCAGCAGCTTAGACCCCGAGGGGGCGATGGGAGGCTACACCTTC.

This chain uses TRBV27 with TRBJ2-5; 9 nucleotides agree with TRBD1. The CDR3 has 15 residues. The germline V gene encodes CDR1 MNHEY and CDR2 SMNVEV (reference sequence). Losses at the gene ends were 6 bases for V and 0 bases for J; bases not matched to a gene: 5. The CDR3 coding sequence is TGTGCCAGCAGCCCGGGACAGGGTAACCAAGAGACCCAGTACTTC. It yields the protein CASSPGQGNQETQYF.

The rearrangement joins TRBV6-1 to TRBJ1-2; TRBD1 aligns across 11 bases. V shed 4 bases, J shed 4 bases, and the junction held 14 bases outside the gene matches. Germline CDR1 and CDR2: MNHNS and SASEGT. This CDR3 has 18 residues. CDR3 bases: TGTGCCAGCAGTGGTCTATGGACAGGGGGCAGGGTTGTCTATGGCTACACCTTC. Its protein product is CASSGLWTGGRVVYGYTF.

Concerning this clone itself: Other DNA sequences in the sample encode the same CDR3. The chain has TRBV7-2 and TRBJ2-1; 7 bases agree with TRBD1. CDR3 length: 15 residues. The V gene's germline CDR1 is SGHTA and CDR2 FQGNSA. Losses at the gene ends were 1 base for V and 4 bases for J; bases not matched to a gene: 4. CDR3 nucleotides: TGTGCCAGCAGCTTAGGAGGGGGCCGTTACAATGAGCAGTTCTTC. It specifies CASSLGGGRYNEQFF.

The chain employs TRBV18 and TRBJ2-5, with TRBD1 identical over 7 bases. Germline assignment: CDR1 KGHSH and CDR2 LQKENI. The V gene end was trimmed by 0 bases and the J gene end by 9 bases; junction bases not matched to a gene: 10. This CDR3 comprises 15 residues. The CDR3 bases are TGTGCCAGCTCACCACCAGAAAAGGGTACAGGGGCCCAGTACTTC. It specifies CASSPPEKGTGAQYF.

CDR3 residues: CASSAGTSGKLTGTQYF. The CDR3 DNA follows: TGCGCCAGCAGCGCTGGGACTAGCGGCAAACTCACAGGCACGCAGTATTTT. The V call is TRBV5-1, the J call TRBJ2-3; 11 bases match TRBD2. This CDR3 has 17 residues. V lost 4 bases, J lost 9 bases, and 16 bases stayed unmatched. CDR1 is SGHRS, CDR2 YFSETQ, per germline.

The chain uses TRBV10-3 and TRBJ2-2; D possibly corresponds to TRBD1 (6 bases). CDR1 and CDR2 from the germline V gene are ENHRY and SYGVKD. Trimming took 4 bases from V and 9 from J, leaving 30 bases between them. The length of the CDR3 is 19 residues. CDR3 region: CAISAGPPQGTGTLRELFF. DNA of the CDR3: TGTGCCATCAGTGCGGGACCACCACAGGGAACGGGTACACTGAGGGAGCTGTTTTTT.

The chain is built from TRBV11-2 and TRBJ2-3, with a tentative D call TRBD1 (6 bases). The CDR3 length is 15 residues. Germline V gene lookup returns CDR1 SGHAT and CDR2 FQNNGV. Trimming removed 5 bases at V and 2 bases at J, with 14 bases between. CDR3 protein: CASSRGQRLTDTQYF. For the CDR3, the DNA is TGTGCCAGCAGCCGTGGACAGCGGCTCACAGATACGCAGTATTTT.

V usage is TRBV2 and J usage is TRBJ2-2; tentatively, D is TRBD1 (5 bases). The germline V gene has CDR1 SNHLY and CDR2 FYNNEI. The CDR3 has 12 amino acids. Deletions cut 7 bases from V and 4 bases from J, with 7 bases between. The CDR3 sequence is CASTRATGELFF. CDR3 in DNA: TGTGCCAGCACCAGGGCCACCGGGGAGCTGTTTTTT.

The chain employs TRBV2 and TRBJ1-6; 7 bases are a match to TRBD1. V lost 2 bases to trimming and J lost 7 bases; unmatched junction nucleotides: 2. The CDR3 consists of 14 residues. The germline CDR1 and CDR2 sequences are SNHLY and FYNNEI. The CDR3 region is CASSERGQNSPLHF. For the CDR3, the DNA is TGTGCCAGCAGTGAAAGGGGACAGAATTCACCCCTCCACTTT.

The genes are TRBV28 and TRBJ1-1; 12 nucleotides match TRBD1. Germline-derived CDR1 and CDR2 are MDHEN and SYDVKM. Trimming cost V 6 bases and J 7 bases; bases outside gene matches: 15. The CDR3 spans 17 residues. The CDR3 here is CASRSQPGQGAGREAFF. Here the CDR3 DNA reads TGTGCCAGCAGGAGCCAGCCGGGACAGGGGGCGGGTCGTGAAGCTTTCTTT.

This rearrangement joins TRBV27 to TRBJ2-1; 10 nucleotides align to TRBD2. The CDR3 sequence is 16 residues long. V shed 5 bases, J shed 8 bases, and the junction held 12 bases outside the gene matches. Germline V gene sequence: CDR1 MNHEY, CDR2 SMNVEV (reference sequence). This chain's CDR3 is CASSGKRGGLSDEQFF. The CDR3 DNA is TGTGCCAGCAGTGGGAAGCGGGGGGGCCTATCGGATGAGCAGTTCTTC.